These 6 T cell receptor beta chains share one sample of origin, sequenced in a study of blood T cell repertoires in COVID-19. The method was immunoSEQ multiplex PCR; TCRdb's version includes in-frame clones alone and lacks a portion of them. The top ten hold roughly an eighth of the sample, which has 400,000 to 450,000 clones, 70% to 90% seen once. The sample comprised peripheral blood. These receptor sequences come from a woman between 45 and 65 years old with COVID-19, enrolled during active disease.

The chain couples TRBV2 to TRBJ1-2; 7 nucleotides match TRBD1. The ends lost 4 bases at V and 5 bases at J; junction bases unmatched: 19. Germline V lookup: CDR1 SNHLY, CDR2 FYNNEI. The CDR3 runs 18 residues. The CDR3 region has the DNA TGTGCCAGCAGTGTTCCGGGACAGACTACGGGAGGGACGTATGGCTACACCTTC. Translating gives CASSVPGQTTGGTYGYTF.

The CDR3: CASSLGGRGNSGNTIYF. CDR3 coding DNA: TGTGCCAGCAGCTTAGGTGGCAGGGGGAACTCTGGAAACACCATATATTTT. This sequence joins TRBV13 and TRBJ1-3, with 7 bases fitting TRBD1. Per the germline V gene, CDR1 is PRHDT and CDR2 is FYEKMQ (reference sequence). J gave up 0 bases and V 0 bases, and 5 bases lay outside the gene matches. The CDR3 totals 17 residues.

The chain recombines TRBV19 with TRBJ1-1; D is possibly TRBD1 (6 bases). This CDR3 spans 14 amino acids. V was clipped by 7 bases and J by 1 base, with 13 bases between them. Germline V lookup: CDR1 LNHDA, CDR2 SQIVND (reference sequence). The CDR3 DNA reads TGTGCCAGTAAAGGACAGCTAAGGAACACTGAAGCTTTCTTT. Its translation: CASKGQLRNTEAFF.

V and J are TRBV18 and TRBJ1-6; D gene ambiguous. Germline CDR1 and CDR2: KGHSH and LQKENI. This CDR3 has 14 amino acids. Trimming took 5 bases from V and 7 from J, leaving 12 bases between them. CDR3 nucleotide sequence: TGTGCCAGCTCAGCAGACCCCAGGAATTCACCCCTCCACTTT. Protein: CASSADPRNSPLHF.

V usage is TRBV18 and J usage is TRBJ1-1; D remains ambiguous. The CDR3 runs to 15 residues. From germline, CDR1 is KGHSH and CDR2 LQKENI. V was trimmed by 2 bases and J by 9 bases, leaving 19 bases between them. In nucleotides, the CDR3 is TGTGCCAGCTCACCAGCGGTCAGTCACGGTATTCAAGCTTTCTTT. Amino acid sequence: CASSPAVSHGIQAFF.

The chain is built from TRBV6-5 and TRBJ2-7; the D gene is possibly TRBD2 (6 bases). Germline lookup yields CDR1 MNHEY and CDR2 SVGAGI. The CDR3 runs 14 residues. The V and J ends lost 6 bases and 3 bases respectively, with 15 bases between them. CDR3 protein: CASSLGGRYYEQYF. CDR3 coding DNA: TGTGCCAGCAGCCTAGGAGGGAGGTACTACGAGCAGTACTTC.